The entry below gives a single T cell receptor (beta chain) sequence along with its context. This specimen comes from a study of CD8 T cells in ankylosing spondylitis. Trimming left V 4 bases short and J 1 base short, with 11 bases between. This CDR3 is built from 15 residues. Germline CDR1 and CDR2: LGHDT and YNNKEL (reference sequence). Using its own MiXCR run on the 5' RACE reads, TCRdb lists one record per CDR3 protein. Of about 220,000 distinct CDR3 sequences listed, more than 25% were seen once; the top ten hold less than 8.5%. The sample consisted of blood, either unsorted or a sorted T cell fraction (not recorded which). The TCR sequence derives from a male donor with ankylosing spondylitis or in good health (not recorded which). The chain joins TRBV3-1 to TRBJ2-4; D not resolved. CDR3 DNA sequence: TGTGCCAGCAGCCGTCGTGAGGACGCCAAAAACATTCAGTACTTC. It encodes CASSRREDAKNIQYF.